The 3 T cell receptor beta chains below come from one sample, sequenced in a study of blood T cell repertoires in COVID-19. The assay was immunoSEQ multiplex PCR, and TCRdb's table has in-frame clones only and misses some. The top ten hold about 3.2% of the sample, which has more than 110,000 clones, around 79% seen once. The source material was PBMCs or T cells enriched from blood (not recorded which). The origin of the receptors is a woman aged 45 to 65 who had recovered from COVID-19.

This chain connects TRBV19 to TRBJ2-6, with a possible D match to TRBD1 (5 bases). Germline values: CDR1 LNHDA, CDR2 SQIVND (reference sequence). CDR3 size: 17 residues. Trimming stripped 2 bases from V and 1 base from J, with 12 bases between. The CDR3 sequence is CASSINGAASGANVLTF. Written as DNA, the CDR3 is TGTGCCAGTAGTATAAATGGGGCCGCATCTGGGGCCAACGTCCTGACTTTC.

The chain is built from TRBV5-1 and TRBJ2-3; D unresolved. The CDR3 is 15 residues long. V was shortened by 0 bases and J by 2 bases, with 10 bases between the two germline ends. Germline V gene sequence: CDR1 SGHRS, CDR2 YFSETQ. This chain's CDR3 is CASSLAGGLTDTQYF. DNA for the CDR3: TGCGCCAGCAGCTTGGCCGGTGGGCTCACAGATACGCAGTATTTT.

The V gene is TRBV11-3, the J gene TRBJ2-4; D tentatively fits TRBD1 or TRBD2 (6 bases each). The germline V gene has CDR1 SGHNT and CDR2 YENEEA. The CDR3 sequence is 16 residues long. V lost 5 bases and J lost 4, with 18 bases in between. DNA of the CDR3: TGTGCCAGCAGCCTAGGAGGGGGAAGGTCGAAAAACATTCAGTACTTC. It codes for CASSLGGGRSKNIQYF.